This T cell receptor (beta chain) was found in a study of post-analysis software for immune sequencing data. Study overall: Multiple sclerosis in the patients followed relapsing-remitting, secondary progressive and progressive-relapsing courses. General study results and limits: Diversity measured as normalized Chao1 was significantly lower in multiple sclerosis patients than in controls. Clustering by F measure revealed strong co-clustering among samples prepared together in one batch. In patients, about 5 TRBV segments were more frequent than in controls, with TRBV5-6, TRBV5-1 and TRBV20-1 among them.

This clonotype has a handful of counts. The target antigen is unknown. Germline V gives CDR1 SGHRS, CDR2 YFSETQ. The length of the CDR3 is 16 residues. The V and J ends lost 0 bases and 4 bases respectively, with 16 bases between them. TCR beta libraries were prepared from cDNA with unique molecular identifiers. Yield was some 500,000 cDNA molecules from roughly 0.93 to 9.6 million T cells. Via MiXCR, TCRdb re-called the PCR reads, giving one row per CDR3 protein. The sample carries roughly 800,000 distinct CDR3 sequences, approximately 53% recorded once. The chain has TRBV5-1 and TRBJ2-5, with D perhaps TRBD2 (5 bases). The specimen was blood. This TCR derives from a girl aged 10-17 years with multiple sclerosis. The CDR3 region is CASSLVPHGVIETQYF. CDR3 DNA: TGCGCCAGCAGCTTGGTACCACACGGGGTTATAGAGACCCAGTACTTC.